This T cell receptor (beta chain) is drawn from a study of long-term antiretroviral therapy in people with HIV. Researchers ran immunoSEQ v3.0 at survey level. Assay: immunoSEQ multiplex PCR; the TCRdb copy retains only in-frame clones and omits some. This sample has roughly 29,000 clones, with 75% to 85% found just once. Study observations and caveats: Repertoires with HIV possessed tighter CDR3 length spans than those of controls. In the period from the mid-2000s to the late 2010s, blood was collected, possibly under older ART regimens. No data on ART adherence, viral resistance or therapy changes.

As regards this clone: As yet, its antigen is unknown.

The CDR3 length is 15 residues. Germline CDR1 LGHNA, CDR2 YSLEER. The V gene lost 6 bases and the J gene lost 3 bases, with 17 bases spanning the gap. The sequence derives from a man aged 35-49 years with HIV. This chain connects TRBV4-3 to TRBJ1-2; D remains unclear. Specimen: unsorted PBMCs, collected 0.3 years after starting antiretroviral therapy. The CDR3: CASSQFGNDYYGYTF. The CDR3 DNA is TGCGCCAGCAGTCAGTTTGGGAACGATTACTATGGCTACACCTTC.